What follows are 28 T cell receptor beta chains derived from one specimen sequenced in a study of identical twins. Each CDR3 protein gets one entry after TCRdb re-called the 5' RACE reads with MiXCR. The table records 650,000 to 750,000 distinct CDR3 sequences, around 21% of them present only once. The sample was also linked to a second study, of T cells expressing NK-cell markers.

The sample comprised PBMCs. These receptors all come from a woman aged 18-30 years in good health.

DNA of the CDR3: TGTGCCAGCAGCTTATTCACTGGGACTTCCTACGAGCAGTACTTC. Translating it yields CASSLFTGTSYEQYF. This rearrangement joins TRBV7-9 to TRBJ2-7; the D gene is possibly TRBD2 (6 bases). CDR1 is SEHNR, CDR2 FQNEAQ, per germline (reference sequence). The CDR3 contains 15 residues. Trimming cost V 2 bases and J 1 base, with 12 bases left between them.

This clonotype showed up just a few times. The chain recombines TRBV7-2 with TRBJ2-4, with TRBD1 as a possible D gene (6 bases). There are 15 residues in the CDR3. Per germline, CDR1 SGHTA and CDR2 FQGNSA. The V end lost 4 bases, the J end lost 6 bases, and 16 bases lay between the germline ends. For the CDR3, the DNA is TGTGCCAGCAGCTGGGGAACGCTACAGGGAAACATTCAGTACTTC. Residues: CASSWGTLQGNIQYF.

A single count supports this clonotype. The chain has TRBV25-1 and TRBJ2-1; D not resolved. The CDR3 runs 13 residues. CDR1 and CDR2 from the germline V gene are MGHDK and SYGVNS. The V gene lost 1 base and the J gene lost 6 bases, with 7 bases spanning the gap. For the CDR3, the DNA is TGTGCCAGCAGTGAATTGAGAGGCAATGAGCAGTTCTTC. It specifies CASSELRGNEQFF.

The genes are TRBV12-3 or TRBV12-4 and TRBJ2-1; TRBD1 agrees at 10 bases. Trimming took 4 bases from V and 10 from J; bases not matched to a gene: 4. This CDR3 comprises 13 residues. CDR3 in amino acids: CASSSGTGEEQFF. The CDR3 DNA is TGTGCCAGCAGTTCCGGGACAGGGGAGGAGCAGTTCTTC.

This clonotype was found many times. CDR3 coding DNA: TGCAGTGCTAGCCGGACGGGGGCCCAAGAGACCCAGTACTTC. This encodes CSASRTGAQETQYF. This sequence joins TRBV20-1 and TRBJ2-5; perhaps D is TRBD1 or TRBD2 (6 bases each). Germline V CDR1 and CDR2: DFQATT, SNEGSKA (reference sequence). The CDR3 totals 14 residues. Trimming took off 3 bases at V and 1 base at J, with 12 bases between the two ends.

The chain links TRBV7-2 to TRBJ2-5, with 11 bases aligning to TRBD2. The CDR3 is 16 amino acids. The V segment lost 6 bases and the J segment 3 bases; nucleotides outside the gene matches: 9. CDR1 SGHTA and CDR2 FQGNSA come from the germline V gene. For the CDR3, the DNA is TGTGCCAGCAGTAAGACTAGCGGGGCGATAAAAGAGACCCAGTACTTC. Its protein product is CASSKTSGAIKETQYF.

The chain couples TRBV29-1 to TRBJ2-3; no firm D call. Germline lookup yields CDR1 SQVTM and CDR2 ANQGSEA. The CDR3 covers 13 residues. V was shortened by 5 bases and J by 6 bases, with 15 bases between the two germline ends. The CDR3 loop reads CSVFRQVLDTQYF. The CDR3 DNA follows: TGCAGCGTTTTTCGCCAGGTTCTCGATACGCAGTATTTT.

In its sample, this clonotype was seen a few times. The chain combines TRBV5-1 with TRBJ2-1; TRBD2 is a possible D gene (6 bases). This CDR3 is 15 amino acids long. Per the germline V gene, CDR1 is SGHRS and CDR2 is YFSETQ. Trimming took 4 bases from V and 0 from J, leaving 11 bases between them. This CDR3 reads CASSMGGSSYNEQFF. The CDR3 DNA is TGCGCCAGCAGCATGGGGGGTAGCTCCTACAATGAGCAGTTCTTC.

The sample holds a few counts of this clonotype. The chain joins TRBV10-3 to TRBJ2-2; maybe TRBD1 (6 bases). The V end lost 8 bases, the J end lost 0 bases, and 10 bases lay between the germline ends. CDR1 is ENHRY and CDR2 is SYGVKD in the germline V gene. CDR3 length: 14 residues. CDR3: CAIGGHTNTGELFF. CDR3 coding DNA: TGTGCCATCGGGGGACACACGAACACCGGGGAGCTGTTTTTT.

The rearrangement joins TRBV10-2 to TRBJ2-7; 9 bases agree with TRBD1. The ends lost 6 bases at V and 0 bases at J; junction bases unmatched: 9. Germline-derived CDR1 and CDR2 are WSHSY and SAAADI. The CDR3 is 16 amino acids. The CDR3 region is CASRYWDRESSYEQYF. In DNA, the CDR3 is TGCGCCAGCAGATATTGGGACAGGGAAAGCTCCTACGAGCAGTACTTC.

This chain connects TRBV11-2 to TRBJ2-4, with 12 bases identical to TRBD2. Looked up from germline, CDR1 is SGHAT and CDR2 is FQNNGV. The CDR3 runs 18 residues. J lost 5 bases, V lost 5 bases, and 13 bases had no gene match. As DNA, the CDR3 is TGTGCCAGCAGCCCCGAGGCCCCTTGGACTAGCGGGGAAAACATTCAGTACTTC. This gives the protein CASSPEAPWTSGENIQYF.

In its sample, this clonotype was seen many times. The CDR3 region is CASSDWTSGSTDTQYF. The CDR3 nucleotides read TGTGCCAGCAGTGACTGGACTAGCGGGAGCACAGATACGCAGTATTTT. This chain connects TRBV6-4 to TRBJ2-3; the match to TRBD2 covers 11 bases. The J segment lost 0 bases and the V segment lost 1 base, leaving 0 bases of the junction unmatched. The CDR3 totals 16 residues. CDR1 MRHNA and CDR2 SNTAGT come from the germline V gene.

The chain uses TRBV7-2 and TRBJ2-7; unclear D gene. CDR3 length equals 13 residues. V dropped 6 bases and J dropped 2 bases, with 11 bases sitting between them. Germline loops: CDR1 SGHTA, CDR2 FQGNSA. The CDR3 is CASSNPGAYEQYF. For the CDR3, the DNA is TGTGCCAGCAGTAACCCAGGAGCCTACGAGCAGTACTTC.

This clonotype was found many times. The chain combines TRBV11-3 with TRBJ2-1, with TRBD2 matching 12 bases. CDR1 and CDR2 (germline): SGHNT, YENEEA. After removal of 5 bases from V and 0 bases from J, the junction contained 5 bases not matched to a gene. The CDR3 extends over 17 amino acids. CDR3 loop: CASSPGLAGSSYNEQFF. DNA of the CDR3: TGTGCCAGCAGCCCAGGACTAGCGGGAAGCTCCTACAATGAGCAGTTCTTC.

In this sample, this clonotype turned up a few times. V and J are TRBV9 and TRBJ1-2; 7 nucleotides align to TRBD1. CDR1 and CDR2 (germline): SGDLS, YYNGEE. This CDR3 region has 14 residues. Losses at the gene ends were 1 base for V and 4 bases for J; bases not matched to a gene: 4. This CDR3 is CASSVQGGGYGYTF. CDR3 coding DNA: TGTGCCAGCAGCGTACAAGGGGGCGGCTATGGCTACACCTTC.

This clonotype was recorded many times. The chain combines TRBV3-1 with TRBJ2-1; 8 positions match TRBD2. Germline V gene lookup returns CDR1 LGHDT and CDR2 YNNKEL (reference sequence). The ends lost 3 bases at V and 9 bases at J; junction bases unmatched: 7. The CDR3 has 14 residues. The CDR3 is CASSQFSGGGEQFF. Written as DNA, the CDR3 is TGTGCCAGCAGCCAGTTCTCGGGAGGGGGTGAGCAGTTCTTC.

V and J are TRBV20-1 and TRBJ2-7; 10 positions match TRBD1. CDR3 size: 13 residues. Trimming at V came to 5 bases and at J to 6 bases, leaving 7 bases not matched to a gene. Germline V gene lookup returns CDR1 DFQATT and CDR2 SNEGSKA (reference sequence). CDR3 region: CSAHDRGQIEQYF. Written as DNA, the CDR3 is TGCAGTGCTCACGACAGGGGGCAGATCGAGCAGTACTTC.

The chain links TRBV7-2 to TRBJ2-7, with 8 bases identical to TRBD1. This CDR3 has 16 amino acids. The germline CDR1 and CDR2 sequences are SGHTA and FQGNSA. V lost 2 bases and J lost 3; bases outside the gene matches: 9. CDR3 sequence (DNA): TGTGCCAGCAGCTTACAGGGGGCCACAGTATACTACGAGCAGTACTTC. As protein: CASSLQGATVYYEQYF.

There are a few counts of this clonotype. The chain employs TRBV2 and TRBJ2-3, with D perhaps TRBD1 (5 bases). Trimming took off 10 bases at V and 2 bases at J, with 16 bases between the two ends. Per germline, CDR1 SNHLY and CDR2 FYNNEI. CDR3 length: 14 residues. This chain's CDR3 is CATGRQSSTDTQYF. CDR3 bases: TGTGCCACTGGGCGACAGTCCTCCACAGATACGCAGTATTTT.

V and J are TRBV12-3 or TRBV12-4 and TRBJ1-1; D call uncertain. The CDR3 runs to 12 residues. Trimming took off 1 base at V and 7 bases at J, with 7 bases between the two ends. The CDR3 DNA sequence: TGTGCCAGCAGTTTAGGGGTCGGTGAAGCTTTCTTT. Residues: CASSLGVGEAFF.

There are a few counts of this clonotype. The CDR3 here is CASSDQPLGEGSYNEQFF. Written as DNA, the CDR3 is TGCGCCAGCAGCGACCAGCCGTTGGGGGAAGGTTCCTACAATGAGCAGTTCTTC. The J gene is TRBJ2-1, the V gene TRBV5-1; D tentatively reads TRBD1 or TRBD2 (5 bases each). Trimming shortened V by 4 bases and J by 1 base, and 21 bases separated the two germline ends. In germline, CDR1 is SGHRS, CDR2 YFSETQ. The CDR3 runs to 18 residues.

This clonotype has more than one count but fewer than ten. V is TRBV20-1 and J is TRBJ2-1, with TRBD2 matching over 7 bases. The germline V gene has CDR1 DFQATT and CDR2 SNEGSKA (reference sequence). This CDR3 contains 13 residues. V lost 4 bases to trimming and J lost 10 bases; unmatched junction nucleotides: 10. The CDR3 region is CSATRGDYGEQFF. CDR3 nucleotide sequence: TGCAGTGCTACTCGGGGGGACTACGGGGAGCAGTTCTTC.

The J gene is TRBJ2-3, the V gene TRBV30; 11 bases align to TRBD2. Germline CDR1 is GTSNPN and CDR2 is SVGIG (reference sequence). This CDR3 contains 15 residues. The ends lost 0 bases at V and 4 bases at J; junction bases unmatched: 3. As DNA, the CDR3 is TGTGCCTGGAGTGTACTAGCGGGAGAGCCAGATACGCAGTATTTT. Translation gives CAWSVLAGEPDTQYF.

The J gene is TRBJ2-2, the V gene TRBV12-3 or TRBV12-4, with 8 bases aligning to TRBD1. Trimming cost V 6 bases and J 11 bases; bases outside gene matches: 14. CDR3 length: 15 residues. CDR3 sequence (DNA): TGTGCCAGCAGGTCCCAGGGGGCTTGGAGTCCCGAGCTGTTTTTT. Its translation is CASRSQGAWSPELFF.

The chain couples TRBV7-9 to TRBJ2-1; TRBD2 matches 7 bases. After removal of 0 bases from V and 9 bases from J, the junction contained 11 bases not matched to a gene. The CDR3 spans 16 residues. Germline V lookup: CDR1 SEHNR, CDR2 FQNEAQ (reference sequence). In nucleotides, the CDR3 is TGTGCCAGCAGCTTAGCGGGAGGGATGGGGGTTAGTGAGCAGTTCTTC. Residues: CASSLAGGMGVSEQFF.

In its sample, this clonotype was seen a few times. The chain links TRBV6-5 to TRBJ1-2; D may be TRBD1 (6 bases). The V end was cut by 6 bases, the J end by 5 bases, with 13 bases between. Germline V gene data show CDR1 as MNHEY and CDR2 as SVGAGI. The CDR3 has 13 residues. CDR3 amino acids: CASRYRDTYGYTF. As DNA, the CDR3 is TGTGCCAGCAGATACCGGGACACTTATGGCTACACCTTC.

This clonotype was found a few times. J is TRBJ2-1 and V is TRBV6-5, with 10 positions matching TRBD2. The CDR3 extends over 16 amino acids. Germline lookup yields CDR1 MNHEY and CDR2 SVGAGI. V shed 4 bases, J shed 2 bases, and the junction held 5 bases outside the gene matches. The DNA for the CDR3 is TGTGCCAGCAGTTCCCGCAGCGGGAGGGCCTACAATGAGCAGTTCTTC. Translating it yields CASSSRSGRAYNEQFF.

This clonotype was counted a single time. The chain joins TRBV7-8 to TRBJ2-7; TRBD1 is a possible D gene (5 bases). The CDR3 covers 17 residues. In germline, CDR1 is SGHVS, CDR2 FQNEAQ. The V and J ends lost 0 bases and 6 bases respectively, with 21 bases between them. The CDR3 nucleotides are TGTGCCAGCAGCTTAGCATATTTATTAAGGGGCAGGTCCGAGCAGTACTTC. Its translation: CASSLAYLLRGRSEQYF.